This is a list of T cell receptor beta chains from one sample in a study of CD8+CD57+ T cells in acquired aplastic anemia. TCRdb independently ran MiXCR on the reads; one entry per CDR3 protein. The sample records under 350,000 distinct CDR3 sequences, roughly 61% being singletons. The source material was sorted CD4+, CD8+, or CD8+CD57+ T cells (not recorded which) from PBMCs. All receptors derive from a human donor with aplastic anemia. Each CDR3 is given with its conserved first and last residue.

j_call v_call cdr3_aa
TRBJ2-1 TRBV19 CASTAGTGVYNEQFF
TRBJ1-1 TRBV7-9 CASRREDLAEEAFF
TRBJ2-1 TRBV10-3 CAISELTSGGGEQFF
TRBJ2-7 TRBV3-1 CASSHQGQGGKQYF
TRBJ2-1 TRBV29-1 CSVSRLAGGQGNEQFF
TRBJ1-2 TRBV5-1 CASSLSTGGIGYTF
TRBJ1-4 TRBV7-8 CASSLMSGTANEKLFF
TRBJ2-7 TRBV10-3 CAISDLGGSSSYEQYF
TRBJ1-6 TRBV12-3/TRBV12-4 CASSVKTSGPNSPLHF
TRBJ1-2 TRBV7-9 CASSLTGGTGYTF
. TRBV5-5 CASSERPGTTEAFF
TRBJ2-5 TRBV6-6 CASSYSLAGSGETQYF
TRBJ2-3 TRBV12-3/TRBV12-4 CASSFLASTDTQYF
TRBJ1-1 TRBV5-4 CASSQNRGMELFF
TRBJ2-7 TRBV9 CASSPSAKGGPYEQYF
TRBJ2-5 TRBV20-1 CSAMKETQYF
TRBJ2-3 TRBV6-1 CASSHYGGTSGGALTDTQYF
TRBJ2-5 TRBV24-1 CATSDSTGRKETQYF
TRBJ2-5 TRBV7-6 CASSPGRAPQETQYF
TRBJ2-7 TRBV15 CATSRDSFSGFSYEQYF
TRBJ2-7 TRBV7-9 CASSRRQSGDEQYF
TRBJ1-1 TRBV10-3 CAISEMGPPTTEAFF
TRBJ2-2 TRBV2 CASSSPPSGANTGELFF
TRBJ2-5 TRBV20-1 CSARDRGGETQYF
TRBJ2-2 TRBV15 CATSSLVGPGELFF
TRBJ1-1 TRBV19 CASSIGGIEAFF
TRBJ2-5 TRBV5-1 CASTTQGEGETQYF
TRBJ2-1 TRBV5-1 CASSLGLAGGAEQFF
TRBJ1-4 TRBV6-2/TRBV6-3 CASSYGGITNEKLFF
TRBJ2-7 TRBV19 CASSTAISYEQYF
TRBJ2-7 TRBV7-9 CASSLMAGSPYEQYF
TRBJ1-1 TRBV20-1 CSATRQVGGDTEAFF
TRBJ1-5 TRBV19 CASSSQTGRQPQHF
TRBJ1-6 TRBV7-9 CASSLEIGMRGNNSPLHF
TRBJ2-7 TRBV7-8 CASSFQERKGEQYF
TRBJ2-3 TRBV2 CASSETGLSTDTQYF
TRBJ2-1 TRBV20-1 CSARSGTSGSYNEQFF
TRBJ2-7 TRBV7-6 CASSFGLAYEQYF
TRBJ2-7 TRBV12-3/TRBV12-4 CASGTIGLGEQYF
TRBJ2-3 TRBV9 CASSADEDSTDTQYF
TRBJ2-3 TRBV18 CASSPPGLAGTDTQYF
TRBJ2-2 TRBV7-3 CASSFSGTGELFF
TRBJ2-5 TRBV2 CASAPLTTETQYF
TRBJ2-3 TRBV7-9 CAPGPTTDTQYF
TRBJ1-6 TRBV5-1 CASSRTGDKAPLHF
TRBJ1-6 TRBV10-3 CAISRLGQPNSPLHF
TRBJ1-1 TRBV5-1 CASRTDMNTEAFF
TRBJ2-3 TRBV2 CASRPTSDTQYF
TRBJ1-1 TRBV7-6 CASSLLWMPNTEAFF
TRBJ2-5 TRBV15 CATSEATGQETQYF
TRBJ2-7 TRBV24-1 CATSEGWGEQYF
TRBJ2-3 TRBV6-1 CASSERSGRTDTQYF
TRBJ2-7 TRBV19 CASIRDRGAYEQYF
TRBJ1-2 TRBV5-1 CAPKLEGTRKANYGYTF